These 17 T cell receptor beta chains originate from one sample sequenced in a study of cytomegalovirus exposure and HLA in healthy donors. It was with 60 Vbeta and 13 Jbeta primers that the PCR ran. Clones were read by immunoSEQ multiplex PCR, and TCRdb kept only the in-frame ones, dropping some. The table records 170,000 or so clones, over 65% of them present only once. Sequencing was performed on PBMCs. The receptors stem from a woman aged 55-69 years in good health and CMV-seropositive.

The chain uses TRBV23-1 and TRBJ2-2, with a weak D call TRBD1 (6 bases). TRBV23-1 is an open reading frame whose function is uncertain. There are 16 residues in the CDR3. With 8 bases removed from V and 0 bases from J, the gap between germline ends came to 16 bases. The CDR3 DNA sequence: TGCGCCAGCGAACCTTCCGGGACACCGAACACCGGGGAGCTGTTTTTT. Translated, it gives CASEPSGTPNTGELFF.

This chain links TRBV25-1 with TRBJ1-4; TRBD1 agrees at 9 bases. V lost 3 bases and J lost 5; bases outside the gene matches: 7. Germline V gene sequence: CDR1 MGHDK, CDR2 SYGVNS. The CDR3 spans 16 residues. The CDR3 reads CASSDVLQGANEKLFF. CDR3 coding DNA: TGTGCCAGCAGTGACGTACTACAGGGGGCAAATGAAAAACTGTTTTTT.

The chain recombines TRBV19 with TRBJ2-3, with a weak D call TRBD2 (5 bases). From germline, CDR1 is LNHDA and CDR2 SQIVND (reference sequence). Trimming shortened V by 9 bases and J by 6 bases, and 16 bases separated the two germline ends. The CDR3 is 13 residues long. DNA of the CDR3: TGTGCCAGCCGAGCGGCAGTGGCGGATACGCAGTATTTT. Its translation is CASRAAVADTQYF.

The V call is TRBV5-1, the J call TRBJ2-5; 8 nucleotides match TRBD2. CDR1 and CDR2 from the germline V gene are SGHRS and YFSETQ. The V gene end was trimmed by 3 bases and the J gene end by 4 bases; junction bases not matched to a gene: 5. This CDR3 has 14 residues. Written as DNA, the CDR3 is TGCGCCAGCAGCTGGGGACTAGAGAGAGAGACCCAGTACTTC. Protein: CASSWGLERETQYF.

The chain links TRBV30 to TRBJ1-4; D is undetermined. Germline V lookup: CDR1 GTSNPN, CDR2 SVGIG (reference sequence). CDR3 size: 10 residues. The V gene lost 8 bases and the J gene lost 8 bases, with 9 bases spanning the gap. The DNA for the CDR3 is TGTGCCGCGGGGATAGAAAAACTGTTTTTT. Encoded protein: CAAGIEKLFF.

The chain is built from TRBV28 and TRBJ2-3; D ambiguous. This CDR3 contains 13 residues. Trimming removed 3 bases at V and 2 bases at J, with 6 bases between. In germline, CDR1 is MDHEN, CDR2 SYDVKM. CDR3 amino acids: CASSFRYTDTQYF. The CDR3 nucleotides are TGTGCCAGCAGTTTTAGATACACAGATACGCAGTATTTT.

V and J are TRBV7-8 and TRBJ1-1; no definite D call. This CDR3 contains 15 residues. The ends were cut back, 5 bases at V and 5 bases at J, with 18 bases in the middle. Germline values: CDR1 SGHVS, CDR2 FQNEAQ. The CDR3 nucleotides are TGTGCCAGCAGCCCCTCGAGGCGGATTGGAACTGAAGCTTTCTTT. It specifies CASSPSRRIGTEAFF.

The gene calls are TRBV6-1 and TRBJ1-1; 7 bases agree with TRBD1. CDR3 length equals 15 residues. The V segment lost 2 bases and the J segment 10 bases; nucleotides outside the gene matches: 13. Per the germline V gene, CDR1 is MNHNS and CDR2 is SASEGT. CDR3 in amino acids: CASSEWTGPRAGAFF. The CDR3 DNA is TGTGCCAGCAGTGAATGGACAGGCCCCCGTGCCGGAGCTTTCTTT.

The chain combines TRBV28 with TRBJ2-2, with 11 bases identical to TRBD2. Germline-derived CDR1 and CDR2 are MDHEN and SYDVKM. V trimming: 4 bases; J trimming: 5 bases; junction bases outside the gene matches: 3. The CDR3 sequence is 15 residues long. The CDR3 reads CASSSSSGRTGELFF. The DNA for the CDR3 is TGTGCCAGCAGTTCTTCTAGCGGGAGGACCGGGGAGCTGTTTTTT.

This chain links TRBV29-1 with TRBJ2-1; the D gene is possibly TRBD2 (7 bases). Looked up from germline, CDR1 is SQVTM and CDR2 is ANQGSEA. V lost 7 bases and J lost 5, with 21 bases in between. This CDR3 contains 15 residues. The CDR3 loop reads CSGLGGLRGNNEQFF. The DNA of the CDR3 is TGCAGCGGACTGGGGGGGCTAAGGGGGAACAATGAGCAGTTCTTC.

This clone was picked up one time. At one end, the junction sequence differs from germline, possibly due to a read error. The chain links TRBV25-1 to TRBJ2-6, with D possibly TRBD1 on 5 matching bases. The CDR3 length is 15 residues. Looked up from germline, CDR1 is MGHDK and CDR2 is SYGVNS. CDR3 sequence reads: CASSESGSGANGLTF. In DNA, the CDR3 is TGTGCCAGCAGTGAATCCGGCTCTGGGGCCAACGGCCTGACTTTC. Together with reference TRBV25-1 and TRBJ2-6, the CDR3 gives the full variable domain: EADIYQTPRYLVIGTGKKITLECSQTMGHDKMYWYQQDPGMELHLIHYSYGVNSTEKGDLSSESTVSRIRTEHFPLTLESARPSHTSQYLCASSESGSGANGLTFGAGSRLTVL.

The chain combines TRBV6-1 with TRBJ1-1; D gene uncertain. The germline V gene encodes CDR1 MNHNS and CDR2 SASEGT. Between the trimmed V and J ends, which lost 2 bases and 0 bases, there was a span of 7 bases. The CDR3 has 14 residues. The CDR3 reads CASSEQIMNTEAFF. In DNA, the CDR3 is TGTGCCAGCAGTGAACAGATAATGAACACTGAAGCTTTCTTT.

The chain carries TRBV7-2 and TRBJ2-1; D gene ambiguous. Germline V gives CDR1 SGHTA, CDR2 FQGNSA. V was shortened by 3 bases and J by 3 bases, with 6 bases between the two germline ends. CDR3 length: 13 residues. The CDR3 is CASSFSNYNEQFF. CDR3 nucleotides: TGTGCCAGCAGCTTTTCTAACTACAATGAGCAGTTCTTC.

In this sample, this clone turned up once. The gene calls are TRBV28 and TRBJ2-2; 10 bases agree with TRBD1. J lost 7 bases, V lost 8 bases, and 7 bases had no gene match. Germline V CDR1 and CDR2: MDHEN, SYDVKM. CDR3 length: 14 residues. The CDR3 nucleotides are TGTGCCAGCCTCGAGGGACAGGGGTTCGGGGAGCTGTTTTTT. Encoded protein: CASLEGQGFGELFF.

For this clone: Other DNA sequences in the sample encode the same CDR3. V and J are TRBV28 and TRBJ1-1; D not certain. Germline V lookup: CDR1 MDHEN, CDR2 SYDVKM. This CDR3 is built from 15 residues. V lost 5 bases and J lost 1, with 14 bases in between. The CDR3 DNA reads as TGTGCCAGCAGTGGGAGGGTTCCGAGGAACACTGAAGCTTTCTTT. Translating gives CASSGRVPRNTEAFF.

This clone was found once. J is TRBJ1-3 and V is TRBV11-2; 10 bases align to TRBD1. The V gene end was trimmed by 7 bases and the J gene end by 2 bases; junction bases not matched to a gene: 17. Looked up from germline, CDR1 is SGHAT and CDR2 is FQNNGV. This CDR3 has 19 residues. For the CDR3, the DNA is TGTGCCAGCACCACCCATTGGGTCCCGGGACAGGGGACTGGAAACACCATATATTTT. Its translation is CASTTHWVPGQGTGNTIYF.

V usage is TRBV5-4 and J usage is TRBJ2-1, with D perhaps TRBD1 (7 bases). The CDR3 has 15 residues. Germline CDR1 is SGHNT and CDR2 is YYREEE (reference sequence). Trimming left V 4 bases short and J 5 bases short, with 16 bases between. CDR3 bases: TGTGCCAGCAGCCAACCGGCGGGACAGAACAATGAGCAGTTCTTC. It yields the protein CASSQPAGQNNEQFF.